This T cell receptor beta chain was observed in a study of Ad26.COV2.S vaccination and SARS-CoV-2 variants. Study-wide findings and caveats: Breadth and depth estimates from TCRs may understate total T cell responses. Participants given vaccine showed non-spike TCR breadth similar to that of placebo recipients.

About this clone itself: The antigen is undetermined.

Documented treatment: some 20 received Ad26.COV2.S at low or high dose, single or two shots; 5 received placebo; per-sample allocation not given. It was on day 63 after the first vaccine or placebo injection that samples were taken. The germline gives CDR1 SGHKS, CDR2 YYEKEE (reference sequence). V was trimmed by 4 bases and J by 2 bases, leaving 10 bases between them. CDR3 length: 14 residues. TCRdb's copy holds only in-frame clones and misses some; the assay was immunoSEQ multiplex PCR. The top ten hold 3% to 3.5% of the sample, which has 300,000 to 500,000 clones, around 85% seen once. The gene calls are TRBV5-5 and TRBJ2-1; tentative D call: TRBD1 (5 bases). Source: peripheral blood, taken in a trial of Ad26.COV2.S vaccine versus placebo. This TCR derives from a person between 18 and 65 years old who received the Ad26.COV2.S COVID-19 vaccine or a placebo. DNA for the CDR3: TGTGCCAGCAGCCCCCGGACACCCTACAATGAGCAGTTCTTC. It translates to CASSPRTPYNEQFF.